The 4 T cell receptor beta chains listed next were all sequenced from one sample in a study of low-dose radiotherapy and immunotherapy resistance in tumors. Both TCRalpha and TCRbeta chains were reverse transcribed with V-gene-specific primers. It was with a constant-region primer and a V-primer adapter that TCRs were amplified over approximately 18 PCR cycles. MiXCR, run by TCRdb on the reads, gives a single entry per CDR3 protein. Altogether tens of thousands of distinct CDR3 sequences are present, 30% to 35% being singletons, with the ten largest covering around 4%. Time point: before trial treatment. The sequences come from PBMCs, collected before treatment. The receptors stem from a male donor with gallbladder cancer.

This clonotype came up many times. This chain joins TRBV28 and TRBJ2-1; D is uncertain. The germline CDR1 and CDR2 sequences are MDHEN and SYDVKM. The CDR3 spans 14 residues. Trimming removed 5 bases from V and 4 bases from J, with 12 bases in between. The CDR3 DNA reads as TGTGCCAGCAGTCCCCTTGGTGTGTACAATGAGCAGTTCTTC. It yields the protein CASSPLGVYNEQFF.

Many counts were recorded for this clonotype. This rearrangement joins TRBV12-3 or TRBV12-4 to TRBJ2-2, with a tentative D call TRBD2 (7 bases). Trimming cost V 6 bases and J 1 base, with 15 bases left between them. CDR3 size: 16 residues. The CDR3 here is CASRGGGGRNTGELFF. CDR3 DNA: TGTGCCAGCAGGGGCGGCGGGGGCCGGAACACCGGGGAGCTGTTTTTT.

This clonotype showed up many times. J is TRBJ2-1 and V is TRBV19, with TRBD1 matching over 8 bases. V shed 3 bases, J shed 8 bases, and the junction held 3 bases outside the gene matches. The germline V gene encodes CDR1 LNHDA and CDR2 SQIVND (reference sequence). This CDR3 has 13 amino acids. CDR3 region: CASSMQGADEQFF. The CDR3 region has the DNA TGTGCCAGTAGTATGCAGGGGGCGGATGAGCAGTTCTTC.

The CDR3 DNA follows: TGTGCCAGCAGCCCCGGACAGGGCAACGGCTACACCTTC. It is translated as CASSPGQGNGYTF. The gene calls are TRBV2 and TRBJ1-2, with 8 positions matching TRBD1. The CDR3 runs 13 residues. Germline CDR1 reads SNHLY; CDR2 reads FYNNEI. With V trimmed by 6 bases and J by 8 bases, 8 bases remained unmatched.